Listed below are T cell receptor beta chains from one sample, sequenced in a study of OX40 agonist ivuxolimab in advanced cancers. TCRdb's copy holds only in-frame clones and misses some; the assay was immunoSEQ multiplex PCR. Among roughly 19,000 clones listed, over 65% were seen once. Sequences were derived from CD4+ or CD8+ T cells sorted from blood, sampled in a trial of the OX40 agonist ivuxolimab. These TCRs come from an adult with an advanced solid tumor such as melanoma, head and neck, liver or kidney cancer. The CDR3 runs from the conserved cysteine through the conserved F or W. Each record gives: D gene, J gene, clone size, V gene, CDR3 DNA, CDR3 protein. A D gene is named only where the DNA matches it firmly. Only part of the rows carry a size: once, few, many, or a class if the clone is expanded.

D: TRBD2
J: TRBJ2-7
size: .
V: TRBV6-5
DNA: TGTGCCAGCGGCGGGGGAGGGGAGCAGTACTTC
CDR3: CASGGGGEQYF

D: .
J: TRBJ1-4
size: .
V: TRBV4-3
DNA: TGCGCCAGCAGCCAAGCGGGGTATAATGAAAAACTGTTTTTT
CDR3: CASSQAGYNEKLFF

D: .
J: TRBJ1-1
size: .
V: TRBV12-5
DNA: TGTGCTAGTGCCTTCTCGACAGGTAACACTGAAGCTTTCTTT
CDR3: CASAFSTGNTEAFF

D: .
J: TRBJ2-5
size: .
V: TRBV14
DNA: TGTGCCAGCAGCGTACGCCGGGACATCCAAGAGACCCAGTACTTC
CDR3: CASSVRRDIQETQYF

D: TRBD2
J: TRBJ2-5
size: .
V: TRBV11-3
DNA: TGTGCCAGCAGCCCTCCCGGGACTAGCCTTACGGAGACCCAGTACTTC
CDR3: CASSPPGTSLTETQYF

D: .
J: TRBJ1-1
size: .
V: TRBV21-1
DNA: TGTGCCAGCAGAGAGTTGTTAGCTACACATCGCACTGAAGCTTTCTTT
CDR3: CASRELLATHRTEAFF

D: .
J: TRBJ1-1
size: .
V: TRBV28
DNA: TGTGCCAGCGGATTGACACGCGACACTGAAGCTTTCTTT
CDR3: CASGLTRDTEAFF

D: .
J: TRBJ2-1
size: few
V: TRBV9
DNA: TGTGCCAGCAGCGTATTGGACTTATACCCCTACAATGAGCAGTTCTTC
CDR3: CASSVLDLYPYNEQFF

D: .
J: TRBJ2-3
size: .
V: TRBV9
DNA: TGTGCCAGCAGCGAGTGGGGTATGGCAGATACGCAGTATTTT
CDR3: CASSEWGMADTQYF

D: TRBD1
J: TRBJ2-7
size: few
V: TRBV27
DNA: TGTGCCAGCAGCGGAACCGGGACAGGGATTTACGAGCAGTACTTC
CDR3: CASSGTGTGIYEQYF

D: .
J: TRBJ2-1
size: .
V: TRBV5-8
DNA: TGTGCCAGCAGCTTAGGCCATGAGCAGTTCTTC
CDR3: CASSLGHEQFF

D: .
J: TRBJ1-5
size: .
V: TRBV28
DNA: TGTGCCAGCAGCTACGGGGCAAATAGCAATCAGCCCCAGCATTTT
CDR3: CASSYGANSNQPQHF

D: .
J: TRBJ1-2
size: .
V: TRBV14
DNA: TGTGCCAGCAGCCAAAATGGCTACACCTTC
CDR3: CASSQNGYTF

D: .
J: TRBJ2-7
size: once
V: TRBV6-6
DNA: TGTGCCAGCACTGACGCTTCCTCCTACGAGCAGTACTTC
CDR3: CASTDASSYEQYF

D: TRBD1
J: TRBJ2-7
size: few
V: TRBV11-3
DNA: TGTGCCAGCAGCTTCAGGGGGTACGAGCAGTACTTC
CDR3: CASSFRGYEQYF

D: .
J: TRBJ1-2
size: .
V: TRBV6-5
DNA: TGTGCCAGCAGTTACGAGAGAGACCTGAGAGGCTACACCTTC
CDR3: CASSYERDLRGYTF

D: .
J: TRBJ2-1
size: .
V: TRBV6-5
DNA: TGTGCCAGCAGTCCTAAACCGAGCCCCTACAATGAGCAGTTCTTC
CDR3: CASSPKPSPYNEQFF

D: .
J: TRBJ1-1
size: large
V: TRBV7-2
DNA: TGTGCCAGCAGCCCCACGGGGACAACAGCTTTCTTT
CDR3: CASSPTGTTAFF

D: .
J: TRBJ2-7
size: few
V: TRBV7-9
DNA: TGTGCCAGCAGCTTAGTTCCCTACGAGCAGTACTTC
CDR3: CASSLVPYEQYF

D: .
J: TRBJ2-7
size: .
V: TRBV7-6
DNA: TGTGCCAGCAGCCTCAATGGGAACTACGAGCAGTACTTC
CDR3: CASSLNGNYEQYF

D: .
J: TRBJ2-1
size: .
V: TRBV18
DNA: TGTGCCAGCTCACCAACAGGTGGCTCCTACAATGAGCAGTTCTTC
CDR3: CASSPTGGSYNEQFF

D: .
J: TRBJ2-7
size: once
V: TRBV7-9
DNA: TGTGCCAGCACCCCCAGTGGGGGTGGGGACTACGAGCAGTACTTC
CDR3: CASTPSGGGDYEQYF

D: TRBD2
J: TRBJ2-7
size: .
V: TRBV19
DNA: TGTGCCAGTAGTCCAGGGACTAGCGGCTACGAGCAGTACTTC
CDR3: CASSPGTSGYEQYF

D: .
J: TRBJ2-3
size: .
V: TRBV19
DNA: TGTGCCAGTGGGCAGGCAGGGATGGGAGATACGCAGTATTTT
CDR3: CASGQAGMGDTQYF

D: TRBD1
J: TRBJ2-1
size: few
V: TRBV7-2
DNA: TGTGCCAGCAGCCCCCGACGCCCCGGGACAGGTTCCTACAATGAGCAGTTCTTC
CDR3: CASSPRRPGTGSYNEQFF

D: TRBD1
J: TRBJ2-7
size: .
V: TRBV28
DNA: TGTGCCAGCAGTTTACTTTCTAACAGGGGAGCCGAGCAGTACTTC
CDR3: CASSLLSNRGAEQYF

D: .
J: TRBJ1-1
size: medium-sized
V: TRBV28
DNA: TGTGCCAGCAGTTCCACAGGGACTGAAGCTTTCTTT
CDR3: CASSSTGTEAFF

D: .
J: TRBJ1-2
size: .
V: TRBV27
DNA: TGTGCCAGCAGTTTAAAGGGCGGTCTCTCCTTCTATGGCTACACCTTC
CDR3: CASSLKGGLSFYGYTF

D: TRBD1
J: TRBJ1-2
size: .
V: TRBV5-4
DNA: TGTGCCAGCAGCTTGGCCCCTTCGGCAGGGGGCGAGTATGGCTACACCTTC
CDR3: CASSLAPSAGGEYGYTF

D: .
J: TRBJ1-2
size: .
V: TRBV5-1
DNA: TGCGCCAGCAGCTGGGGCCCGGGCTATGGCTACACCTTC
CDR3: CASSWGPGYGYTF

D: .
J: TRBJ2-1
size: .
V: TRBV28
DNA: TGTGCCAGCAGTGCACTCCGACTTAAGCGGCAGTTCTTC
CDR3: CASSALRLKRQFF

D: TRBD1
J: TRBJ1-6
size: medium-sized
V: TRBV7-8
DNA: TGTGCCAGCAGCTTCACAGGGGTGAGGGGGGCCCTCCACTTT
CDR3: CASSFTGVRGALHF

D: .
J: TRBJ2-4
size: .
V: TRBV7-2
DNA: TGTGCCAGCAGCTCGCGAGTTGACAGATATGGAAACATTCAGTACTTC
CDR3: CASSSRVDRYGNIQYF

D: .
J: TRBJ2-3
size: .
V: TRBV7-7
DNA: TGTGCTAGCAGCAACGGGGGTGATACGCAGTATTTT
CDR3: CASSNGGDTQYF

D: .
J: TRBJ2-7
size: .
V: TRBV11-2
DNA: TGTGCCAGCAGCAATACCGTCGGGGGTGAGCAGTACTTC
CDR3: CASSNTVGGEQYF

D: TRBD1
J: TRBJ1-3
size: .
V: TRBV6-5
DNA: TGTGCCAGCAGTAGGGGACAGGGGTCCGGAAACACCATATATTTT
CDR3: CASSRGQGSGNTIYF

D: .
J: TRBJ2-7
size: .
V: TRBV7-3
DNA: TGTGCCAGCAGCTTTTCCTACGAGCAGTACTTC
CDR3: CASSFSYEQYF

D: TRBD1
J: TRBJ2-7
size: .
V: TRBV11-3
DNA: TGTGCCAGCAGCGCTGGGACAGCGCACGAGCAGTACTTC
CDR3: CASSAGTAHEQYF

D: .
J: TRBJ2-3
size: .
V: TRBV4-1
DNA: TGCGCCAGCAGCCGTTCGGCAGCAAGCACAGATACGCAGTATTTT
CDR3: CASSRSAASTDTQYF

D: .
J: TRBJ2-1
size: .
V: TRBV11-2
DNA: TGTGCCAGCAGCCTAGGTCGAGGGTTCCCCTACAATGAGCAGTTCTTC
CDR3: CASSLGRGFPYNEQFF

D: .
J: TRBJ2-1
size: .
V: TRBV29-1
DNA: TGCAGCGTTATACCTATCTTATTTGCGGGGAGGTCCTACAATGAGCAGTTCTTC
CDR3: CSVIPILFAGRSYNEQFF

D: TRBD2
J: TRBJ2-5
size: .
V: TRBV9
DNA: TGTGCCAGCAGCGGGTCTAGCGGGGGGGCCCAGGAGACCCAGTACTTC
CDR3: CASSGSSGGAQETQYF

D: .
J: TRBJ2-7
size: .
V: TRBV12-1
DNA: TGTGCCAGCAGCTTTCGCAGGGGGCGGGTAGGTTTGTACGAGCAGTACTTC
CDR3: CASSFRRGRVGLYEQYF

D: TRBD2
J: TRBJ2-1
size: .
V: TRBV19
DNA: TGTGCCAGTAGTATTAGCGGGGTCTCCTACAATGAGCAGTTCTTC
CDR3: CASSISGVSYNEQFF

D: .
J: TRBJ2-2
size: .
V: TRBV11-3
DNA: TGTGCCAGCAGCCTCGCCATTGCCACCGGGGAGCTGTTTTTT
CDR3: CASSLAIATGELFF

D: .
J: TRBJ2-1
size: few
V: TRBV30
DNA: TGTGCCTGGAGTCAGGCAGCAGCCTCCTACAATGAGCAGTTCTTC
CDR3: CAWSQAAASYNEQFF

D: .
J: TRBJ2-7
size: few
V: TRBV7-8
DNA: TGTGCCAGCAGCTTTTCCTACGAGCAGTACTTC
CDR3: CASSFSYEQYF

D: .
J: TRBJ1-1
size: .
V: TRBV6-6
DNA: TGTGCCAACGTAAGTTCAGGGTTGAACACTGAAGCTTTCTTT
CDR3: CANVSSGLNTEAFF

D: .
J: TRBJ1-1
size: .
V: TRBV7-8
DNA: TGTGCCAGCAGCTTAAATCCGGAGAACACTGAAGCTTTCTTT
CDR3: CASSLNPENTEAFF

D: TRBD2
J: TRBJ2-1
size: .
V: TRBV11-3
DNA: TGTGCCAGCAGCCCCAAGCGGGGACTCAATGAGCAGTTCTTC
CDR3: CASSPKRGLNEQFF

D: TRBD2
J: TRBJ2-1
size: few
V: TRBV28
DNA: TGTGCCAGCAGTTTTGGACTAGCGGTATACAATGAGCAGTTCTTC
CDR3: CASSFGLAVYNEQFF

D: TRBD2
J: TRBJ2-7
size: .
V: TRBV30
DNA: TGTGCCTGGAGAGGGCTAGCGGGGGGGGAGCAGTACTTC
CDR3: CAWRGLAGGEQYF

D: .
J: TRBJ1-1
size: few
V: TRBV7-9
DNA: TGTGCCAGCAGCTTATCGGGGGCCACTGAAGCTTTCTTT
CDR3: CASSLSGATEAFF

D: TRBD2
J: TRBJ2-1
size: many
V: TRBV9
DNA: TGTGCCAGCAGCGAGGGAGGGGAGACCTACAATGAGCAGTTCTTC
CDR3: CASSEGGETYNEQFF

D: TRBD2
J: TRBJ2-7
size: .
V: TRBV7-8
DNA: TGTGCCAGCAGCTCCCCCTCAGCGGGGGTTATCCACTCCTACGAGCAGTACTTC
CDR3: CASSSPSAGVIHSYEQYF

D: .
J: TRBJ2-1
size: medium-sized
V: TRBV5-1
DNA: TGCGCCAGCAGCCCTTCATGGCTAGCACCCAGCTCCTACAATGAGCAGTTCTTC
CDR3: CASSPSWLAPSSYNEQFF

D: TRBD2
J: TRBJ2-3
size: .
V: TRBV7-9
DNA: TGTGCCAGCAGCCCCCGGGGTATAGCGGGGGATGTAGATACGCAGTATTTT
CDR3: CASSPRGIAGDVDTQYF

D: .
J: TRBJ2-3
size: once
V: TRBV7-9
DNA: TGTGCCAGCAGCTTATTGGCGGGGTCAGATACGCAGTATTTT
CDR3: CASSLLAGSDTQYF

D: TRBD2
J: TRBJ2-5
size: few
V: TRBV10-3
DNA: TGTGCCACCACGAGCGGGGGGGCCCAGGAGACCCAGTACTTC
CDR3: CATTSGGAQETQYF